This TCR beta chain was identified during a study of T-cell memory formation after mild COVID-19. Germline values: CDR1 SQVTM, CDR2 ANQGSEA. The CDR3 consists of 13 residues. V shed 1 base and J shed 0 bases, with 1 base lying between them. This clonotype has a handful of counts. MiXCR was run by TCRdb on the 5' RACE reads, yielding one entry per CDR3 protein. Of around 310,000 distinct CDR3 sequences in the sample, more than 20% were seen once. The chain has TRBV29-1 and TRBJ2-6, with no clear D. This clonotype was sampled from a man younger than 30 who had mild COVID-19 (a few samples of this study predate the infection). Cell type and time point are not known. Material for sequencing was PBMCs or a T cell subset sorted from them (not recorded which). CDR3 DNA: TGCAGCGTTGAAGCCTCTGGGGCCAACGTCCTGACTTTC. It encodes CSVEASGANVLTF. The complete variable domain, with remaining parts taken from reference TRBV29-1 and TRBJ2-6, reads SAVISQKPSRDICQRGTSLTIQCQVDSQVTMMFWYRQQPGQSLTLIATANQGSEATYESGFVIDKFPISRPNLTFSTLTVSNMSPEDSSIYLCSVEASGANVLTFGAGSRLTVL.